The subject of this entry is one T cell receptor beta chain. Its recognized antigen is unknown. Base-call qualities are not available, and no considerably larger clone is one nucleotide away. This specimen comes from a study of blood T cell repertoires in COVID-19 (dated by TCRdb to 2020 to 2022). For the study in its entirety: Samples from collaborators originated in the United States, Italy and Spain and spanned both the acute and convalescent phases of COVID-19. The sample metadata nearly always contained a de-identified subject ID, COVID-19 status, age in years and sex. The samples were drawn from the first 160 participants of the ongoing ImmuneRACE study and from 1,200 or so subjects provided by 6 global collaborators. The dataset comprised deeply sampled blood TCRbeta repertoires from subjects exposed to, actively infected with, or recovered from COVID-19. A freely available public database, intended as a resource for researchers studying the immune response to SARS-CoV-2, is where the repertoires were released. The material from the prospective study consisted of cDNA or gDNA derived from T cells, B-cell-depleted T cells, or PBMCs. Where HLA class I and class II types were available, the types were taken from metadata supplied by the sample provider, not from assay-based typing.

The full study reports these points: The quantity of clinical and demographic metadata differed by source and by participant and was supplied without curation.

The immunoSEQ Assay, a bias-controlled multiplex PCR, was used to amplify TCRbeta CDR3 regions from genomic DNA. Concerning the study's data processing: The number of nucleated cells in each sample was estimated by amplification of reference gene primers within the assay. Sequence reads were collapsed and filtered to measure the absolute abundance of every unique TCRbeta CDR3 rearrangement. For each sample, productive Simpson clonality was calculated as the square root of Simpson's diversity index over productive rearrangements. TCRdb re-hosts the immuneACCESS table, in-frame sequences only. Its copies lack some clones; in the studies checked, an unresolved V gene accounts for under half of them, and the cause for the rest is not known. V and J calls and clone size are given by that table; D and trimming were obtained from the DNA. The sample records around 100,000 clones, about 80% of which are singletons. 12% of the sample belongs to the ten largest clones.

The collaborating institutions used their own protocols to collect whole blood in K2EDTA tubes. For TCRbeta analysis, collaborator samples were shipped as frozen whole blood, as isolated PBMCs, or as DNA extracted from either sample type. The germline V gene encodes CDR1 LNHDA and CDR2 SQIVND (reference sequence). The CDR3, cysteine through phenylalanine, is 15 amino acids long. This entry keeps only the CDR3 DNA: 45 bases, framed from base 1. V drops 4 bases and J drops 7 bases, leaving 16 bases in between. The specimen sequenced was peripheral blood. Recombination joined TRBV19 with TRBJ2-2; D gene: possibly TRBD1, on 5 matching bases. This TCR derives from an older woman with acute or convalescent COVID-19. The CDR3 reads as follows: CASSRTRERGGELFF. Here is the DNA: TGTGCCAGTAGTAGGACAAGAGAACGAGGCGGGGAGCTGTTTTTT.